The 29 T cell receptor beta chains reported below all come from one sample, sequenced in a study of beta chain features in type 1 diabetes. Study observations and caveats: A moderate, significant TCRB CDR3 shortening appeared in type 1 diabetes across four CD4+ subsets.

Their cognate antigens are unknown. Reverse transcription of all isolated RNA meant that expressed TCRB transcripts were sequenced. Sequencing was performed with immunoSEQ multiplex PCR; in TCRdb, only in-frame clones are kept and a portion is missing. The sample has around 280,000 clones, over 12% seen once. Input material: naive CD4+ T cells from blood. The source of these receptors is a man aged 18 to 30 with type 1 diabetes.

The chain uses TRBV28 and TRBJ1-5; 7 positions match TRBD1. Germline CDR1 is MDHEN and CDR2 is SYDVKM. The CDR3 consists of 15 residues. V gave up 5 bases and J gave up 4 bases; unmatched junction bases: 8. As DNA, the CDR3 is TGTGCCAGCAGTAGAACAGGGGCAGGTAATCAGCCCCAGCATTTT. Translation: CASSRTGAGNQPQHF.

This clone came up a few times. The chain combines TRBV7-2 with TRBJ2-5, with a weak D call TRBD2 (6 bases). In germline, CDR1 is SGHTA, CDR2 FQGNSA. This CDR3 contains 16 residues. The V gene lost 5 bases and the J gene lost 5 bases, with 21 bases spanning the gap. The CDR3 coding sequence is TGTGCCAGCAGCCCCATAGCACAACCTCGGGGGGAGACCCAGTACTTC. Its translation: CASSPIAQPRGETQYF.

The V call is TRBV29-1, the J call TRBJ2-7, with D possibly matching TRBD2 (5 bases). The CDR3 is 14 amino acids. Germline CDR1 and CDR2: SQVTM and ANQGSEA. V was clipped by 4 bases and J by 0 bases, with 13 bases between them. The CDR3 coding sequence is TGCAGCGTTGGAAGAGCGGTGGGCTCCTACGAGCAGTACTTC. This encodes CSVGRAVGSYEQYF.

This chain uses TRBV9 with TRBJ2-7, with D maybe TRBD2 (6 bases). The CDR3 runs to 16 residues. V lost 4 bases, J lost 5 bases, and 22 bases lay in between. In germline, CDR1 is SGDLS, CDR2 YYNGEE. The CDR3 protein is CASSPNAGGVNDEQYF. CDR3 bases: TGTGCCAGCAGCCCTAACGCCGGAGGGGTCAACGACGAGCAGTACTTC.

The chain recombines TRBV4-1 with TRBJ1-2; 8 nucleotides agree with TRBD1. Germline V gives CDR1 MGHRA, CDR2 YSYEKL. The CDR3 runs to 16 residues. The trim removed 2 bases at V and 2 bases at J, leaving 7 bases unmatched. CDR3 amino acids: CASSQYKDRENYGYTF. The CDR3 region has the DNA TGCGCCAGCAGCCAATACAAGGACAGGGAAAACTATGGCTACACCTTC.

A few counts support this clone. This sequence joins TRBV30 and TRBJ2-5, with TRBD2 matching 15 bases. CDR1 is GTSNPN, CDR2 SVGIG, per germline (reference sequence). The CDR3 extends over 14 amino acids. The ends lost 5 bases at V and 5 bases at J; junction bases unmatched: 3. The CDR3 here is CAWWGLAGGETQYF. Here the CDR3 DNA reads TGTGCCTGGTGGGGACTAGCGGGAGGCGAGACCCAGTACTTC.

The chain links TRBV6-6 to TRBJ1-5; a possible D gene is TRBD1 (6 bases). The length of the CDR3 is 13 residues. V gave up 4 bases and J gave up 4 bases, with 8 bases separating them. The V gene's germline CDR1 is MNHNY and CDR2 SVGAGI (reference sequence). The CDR3 is CASSLQGNQPQHF. Here the CDR3 DNA reads TGTGCCAGCAGTTTACAGGGTAATCAGCCCCAGCATTTT.

This rearrangement joins TRBV7-2 to TRBJ2-3, with D unclear. Germline CDR1 is SGHTA and CDR2 is FQGNSA. Trimming shortened V by 2 bases and J by 4 bases, and 13 bases separated the two germline ends. The CDR3 has 15 residues. CDR3 loop: CASSLFRQSPDTQYF. The CDR3 nucleotides read TGTGCCAGCAGCTTATTCCGCCAGTCGCCAGATACGCAGTATTTT.

This clone came up a few times. This chain uses TRBV30 with TRBJ2-7; TRBD1 aligns across 7 bases. CDR3 length: 12 amino acids. CDR1 and CDR2 from the germline V gene are GTSNPN and SVGIG (reference sequence). J lost 2 bases, V lost 5 bases, and 3 bases had no gene match. CDR3: CAWGDSTYEQYF. DNA for the CDR3: TGTGCCTGGGGGGACAGCACCTACGAGCAGTACTTC.

The V gene is TRBV5-1, the J gene TRBJ2-5; D remains unclear. CDR1 SGHRS and CDR2 YFSETQ come from the germline V gene. CDR3 length equals 14 residues. V lost 0 bases and J 3 bases, leaving 9 bases between the germline ends. In DNA, the CDR3 is TGCGCCAGCAGCTTGGGTCCTAGGAAAGAGACCCAGTACTTC. Residues: CASSLGPRKETQYF.

This clone turned up a few times. The V call is TRBV7-2, the J call TRBJ2-4, with 9 bases lining up with TRBD2. This CDR3 region has 16 residues. Germline assignment: CDR1 SGHTA and CDR2 FQGNSA. V lost 5 bases to trimming and J lost 8 bases; unmatched junction nucleotides: 13. The CDR3 loop is CASSHGRTSARDIQYF. The CDR3 DNA follows: TGTGCCAGCAGCCACGGCAGGACTAGCGCTCGAGACATTCAGTACTTC.

This clone came up a few times. The V and J genes are TRBV7-2 and TRBJ2-7; 10 bases fit TRBD2. Germline values: CDR1 SGHTA, CDR2 FQGNSA. Trimming removed 4 bases from V and 2 bases from J; junction bases left unmatched: 8. The CDR3 loop spans 16 amino acids. The CDR3 sequence is CASSSRLAGGAYEQYF. The CDR3 nucleotides are TGTGCCAGCAGCTCGAGACTAGCGGGCGGGGCCTACGAGCAGTACTTC.

There are a few counts of this clone. The rearrangement joins TRBV25-1 to TRBJ1-4; D is undetermined. The V end was cut by 2 bases, the J end by 10 bases, with 8 bases between. This CDR3 contains 12 residues. Germline-derived CDR1 and CDR2 are MGHDK and SYGVNS. CDR3 bases: TGTGCCAGCAGTGAACTACGAGGAAAACTGTTTTTT. Translated: CASSELRGKLFF.

This clone has more than one count but fewer than ten. The chain couples TRBV5-1 to TRBJ2-3; TRBD2 might be the D (5 bases). Trimming took off 5 bases at V and 4 bases at J, with 11 bases between the two ends. CDR3 length: 13 amino acids. Germline V gives CDR1 SGHRS, CDR2 YFSETQ. CDR3 nucleotide sequence: TGCGCCAGCAGACCTAGCTATGCAGATACGCAGTATTTT. Protein: CASRPSYADTQYF.

This clone was recorded a few times. The CDR3 bases are TGTGCCAGTGAGTTGTCCTACGAGCAGTACTTC. This sequence encodes CASELSYEQYF. The chain joins TRBV21-1 to TRBJ2-7; the tabulated D call, TRBD2, remains unverified against the DNA. TRBV21-1 is assigned pseudogene status. The CDR3 has 11 amino acids.

V gene TRBV4-3 combines with J gene TRBJ1-1; D is unresolved. The length of the CDR3 is 15 residues. The ends were cut back, 4 bases at V and 3 bases at J, with 15 bases in the middle. CDR1 and CDR2 from the germline V gene are LGHNA and YSLEER. CDR3 bases: TGCGCCAGCAGCCCCGCGGGGATCCCCCACACTGAAGCTTTCTTT. It is translated as CASSPAGIPHTEAFF.

Only a few counts were recorded for this clone. V is TRBV4-3 and J is TRBJ2-6; D might be TRBD2 (6 bases). Germline assignment: CDR1 LGHNA and CDR2 YSLEER. This CDR3 has 19 residues. Trimming shortened V by 1 base and J by 4 bases, and 20 bases separated the two germline ends. CDR3 sequence: CASSQAGTPNPSGANVLTF. The CDR3 bases are TGCGCCAGCAGCCAAGCCGGGACTCCAAACCCCTCAGGGGCCAACGTCCTGACTTTC.

The V call is TRBV15, the J call TRBJ2-1; 10 positions match TRBD1. Germline assignment: CDR1 LNHNV and CDR2 YYDKDF (reference sequence). Trimming removed 6 bases from V and 4 bases from J; junction bases left unmatched: 6. CDR3 length equals 15 residues. The CDR3 DNA is TGTGCCACCAGACCCGGGACAGGGGCGTACAATGAGCAGTTCTTC. Translation: CATRPGTGAYNEQFF.

The chain recombines TRBV30 with TRBJ2-2; TRBD1 agrees at 7 bases. The CDR3 length is 12 residues. V shed 8 bases and J 3 bases; nucleotides not matched to a gene: 3. The germline gives CDR1 GTSNPN, CDR2 SVGIG (reference sequence). Here the CDR3 DNA reads TGTGCCAGAGACAGGGACACCGGGGAGCTGTTTTTT. Protein sequence: CARDRDTGELFF.

The rearrangement uses TRBV18 and TRBJ2-7, with a weak D call TRBD2 (5 bases). Trimming removed 5 bases at V and 10 bases at J, with 33 bases between. Germline CDR1 is KGHSH and CDR2 is LQKENI. The CDR3 covers 18 residues. The CDR3 protein is CASSVSGRNAGPGPEQYF. The CDR3 nucleotides are TGTGCCAGCTCAGTGAGTGGTCGGAATGCGGGCCCTGGGCCGGAACAGTACTTC.

This clone has more than one count but fewer than ten. J is TRBJ1-5 and V is TRBV13, with D hard to call. This CDR3 has 13 residues. The germline V and J ends were trimmed by 2 bases and 4 bases, with 6 bases remaining between them. Per germline, CDR1 PRHDT and CDR2 FYEKMQ (reference sequence). The CDR3 bases are TGTGCCAGCAGCTTACGCGAGAATCAGCCCCAGCATTTT. It specifies CASSLRENQPQHF.

The chain has TRBV7-9 and TRBJ2-3, with 7 bases that match TRBD2. This CDR3 has 15 amino acids. The V segment lost 3 bases and the J segment 0 bases; nucleotides outside the gene matches: 3. Germline values: CDR1 SEHNR, CDR2 FQNEAQ (reference sequence). The CDR3 sequence: CASSLKRESTDTQYF. CDR3 DNA: TGTGCCAGCAGCTTGAAGCGGGAAAGCACAGATACGCAGTATTTT.

This clone was seen more than once but under ten times. This chain joins TRBV18 and TRBJ2-7; D is unclear. The CDR3 runs 13 residues. V was trimmed by 1 base and J by 3 bases, leaving 7 bases between them. The germline V gene encodes CDR1 KGHSH and CDR2 LQKENI. The CDR3 region has the DNA TGTGCCAGCTCACCACAACGGTACTACGAGCAGTACTTC. This sequence encodes CASSPQRYYEQYF.

CDR3 DNA: TGTGCCAGCAGCTTGCCTAGCGGGAGGCAAGAGACCCAGTACTTC. Translated, it gives CASSLPSGRQETQYF. This chain links TRBV5-4 with TRBJ2-5, with 11 bases identical to TRBD2. Germline values: CDR1 SGHNT, CDR2 YYREEE (reference sequence). The CDR3 loop spans 15 amino acids. J lost 2 bases, V lost 1 base, and 1 base had no gene match.

This clone was picked up a small number of times. This chain uses TRBV7-2 with TRBJ2-2, with 8 positions matching TRBD2. This CDR3 contains 16 residues. Germline assignment: CDR1 SGHTA and CDR2 FQGNSA. The V and J ends lost 3 bases and 4 bases, in that order; junction bases with no gene match: 7. The CDR3 DNA follows: TGTGCCAGCAGCTTTGTCGGGAGGGCCGGCACCGGGGAGCTGTTTTTT. Its translation is CASSFVGRAGTGELFF. Full variable domain (rest looked up from reference TRBV7-2 and TRBJ2-2): GAGVSQSPSNKVTEKGKDVELRCDPISGHTALYWYRQSLGQGLEFLIYFQGNSAPDKSGLPSDRFSAERTGGSVSTLTIQRTQQEDSAVYLCASSFVGRAGTGELFFGEGSRLTVL.

The chain employs TRBV2 and TRBJ1-1, with 7 bases that match TRBD1. Looked up from germline, CDR1 is SNHLY and CDR2 is FYNNEI. There are 13 residues in the CDR3. Trimming took 8 bases from V and 4 from J; bases not matched to a gene: 7. CDR3 nucleotides: TGTGCCAGCGGGAAGACAGGGTCCACTGAAGCTTTCTTT. Its protein is CASGKTGSTEAFF.

This clone was seen only a few times. In DNA form, the CDR3 reads TGCGCCAGCAGCTTGGAAGGACAGGTGTACAATGAGCAGTTCTTC. Translated: CASSLEGQVYNEQFF. This chain links TRBV5-1 with TRBJ2-1; TRBD1 matches 7 bases. The germline gives CDR1 SGHRS, CDR2 YFSETQ. The junction had 4 bases not matched to a gene; V was cut back by 0 bases and J by 4 bases. The CDR3 sequence is 15 residues long.

J is TRBJ1-2 and V is TRBV5-1; D gene uncertain. The length of the CDR3 is 14 residues. Germline CDR1 and CDR2: SGHRS and YFSETQ. V lost 5 bases and J 6 bases, leaving 17 bases between the germline ends. The CDR3 reads CASRPRGGSDGYTF. CDR3 in DNA: TGCGCCAGCAGGCCTCGAGGAGGGTCGGATGGCTACACCTTC.

This clone was recorded a few times. V usage is TRBV5-4 and J usage is TRBJ2-7; 8 bases fit TRBD1. V lost 4 bases to trimming and J lost 3 bases; unmatched junction nucleotides: 6. Germline CDR1 and CDR2: SGHNT and YYREEE (reference sequence). The CDR3 runs to 14 residues. The CDR3 sequence: CASSTGGTHYEQYF. The CDR3 coding sequence is TGTGCCAGCAGCACAGGGGGAACACACTACGAGCAGTACTTC.